A selection of T cell receptor beta chains follows, all from one sample in a study of regulatory T cells in long-lasting Graves disease. One entry per CDR3 protein, called by TCRdb with MiXCR from the multiplex PCR reads. Of fewer than 650,000 distinct CDR3 sequences in the sample, about 15% are singletons; the top ten hold approximately 12%. These same data were also listed under a study on T cells in Graves' hyperthyroidism and ophthalmopathy.

The sample in question was peripheral blood mononuclear cells (PBMCs), obtained at new diagnosis, from a patient treated with antithyroid drugs. The receptors shown here come from a man between 18 and 35 years old with Graves disease. The CDR3 runs from the conserved cysteine through the conserved F or W. D genes are given only for firm matches. Clone size is not always given. Where it is, it says once, few, many or a class for expanded clones.

CDR3 DNA	CDR3 protein	J gene	V gene	clone size	D gene
TGCAGCGTTGAAGATCTTGGGCTGCAAGAGACCCAGTACTTC	CSVEDLGLQETQYF	TRBJ2-5	TRBV29-1	many	-
TGTGCCAGCAGTCCCGACGGGAACACTGAAGCTTTCTTT	CASSPDGNTEAFF	TRBJ1-1	TRBV7-3	many	-
TGTGCCAGCAGTTCCGCCGGGGCATACGAGCAGTACTTC	CASSSAGAYEQYF	TRBJ2-7	TRBV12-3/TRBV12-4	many	-
TGTGCCAGCGGATGGGGGTCCTATGGCTACACCTTC	CASGWGSYGYTF	TRBJ1-2	TRBV27	few	-
TGTGCCAGCAGTCCGCGGGGGCCACCCTACGAGCAGTACTTC	CASSPRGPPYEQYF	TRBJ2-7	TRBV27	few	-
TGCAGTGCGGCGGACGACACAGATACGCAGTATTTT	CSAADDTDTQYF	TRBJ2-3	TRBV20-1	few	-
TGCAGTGCTGGAGGGTCAAGGGGCGGCAATCAGCCCCAGCATTTT	CSAGGSRGGNQPQHF	TRBJ1-5	TRBV20-1	-	-
TGTGCCAGCAGCGTAGCTAGCGCTAGCGCCAATGAGCAGTTCTTC	CASSVASASANEQFF	TRBJ2-1	TRBV9	few	-
TGTGCCAGCAGACAGGGGGCTTTGAACACTGAAGCTTTCTTT	CASRQGALNTEAFF	TRBJ1-1	TRBV11-2	many	TRBD1
TGTGCCAGCAGCTTAGAGGGGCCCACTGAGCAGTTCTTC	CASSLEGPTEQFF	TRBJ2-1	TRBV7-9	few	-
TGTGCCAGCAGTGAATGGGACAAAGTGAACACTGAAGCTTTCTTT	CASSEWDKVNTEAFF	TRBJ1-1	TRBV2	many	-
TGCAGCGTTGAAGCCGGGACCTACAATGAGCAGTTCTTC	CSVEAGTYNEQFF	TRBJ2-1	TRBV29-1	few	-
TGTGCCAGCAGTCCTATCGGACAGGGGGCGAATAGCACAGATACGCAGTATTTT	CASSPIGQGANSTDTQYF	TRBJ2-3	TRBV27	many	TRBD1
TGTGCCAGCAGCCAATGGGGGCAAGAGCAGTACTTC	CASSQWGQEQYF	TRBJ2-7	TRBV3-1	few	-
TGTGCCAGCACCTCGGGAAAGGGCGCCTACAATGGGCAGTTCTTC	CASTSGKGAYNGQFF	TRBJ2-1	TRBV11-2	few	-
TGTGCCAGCCGTCCCGGGGACAGGGGTTTTAGTGCTGAAGCTTTCTTT	CASRPGDRGFSAEAFF	TRBJ1-1	TRBV19	few	TRBD1
TGTGCCAGCAATAGGCAGGAGATTAACTATGGCTACACCTTC	CASNRQEINYGYTF	TRBJ1-2	TRBV6-1	many	-
TGTGCCTGGAGCACGGACTCGGGTCCCTACGAGCAGTACTTC	CAWSTDSGPYEQYF	TRBJ2-7	TRBV30	-	-
TGTGCCGCAAGGACTAGCGACTCCTACGAGCAGTACTTC	CAARTSDSYEQYF	TRBJ2-7	TRBV6-1	-	TRBD2
TGTGCCAGCAGCTTTACGGTTAGTTCCTACGAGCAGTACTTC	CASSFTVSSYEQYF	TRBJ2-7	TRBV9	few	-
TGTGCCAGCAGCTTAAGAGGGACAGACTATGGCTACACCTTC	CASSLRGTDYGYTF	TRBJ1-2	TRBV5-4	-	TRBD1
TGTGCCAGCAGCTTAGGTGGGGGCTCCTACGAGCAGTACTTC	CASSLGGGSYEQYF	TRBJ2-7	TRBV5-1	many	-
TGTGCTAGTGGTTTGCAGGGACTAGCGGGAGGAGAGACCCAGTACTTC	CASGLQGLAGGETQYF	TRBJ2-5	TRBV12-5	few	TRBD2